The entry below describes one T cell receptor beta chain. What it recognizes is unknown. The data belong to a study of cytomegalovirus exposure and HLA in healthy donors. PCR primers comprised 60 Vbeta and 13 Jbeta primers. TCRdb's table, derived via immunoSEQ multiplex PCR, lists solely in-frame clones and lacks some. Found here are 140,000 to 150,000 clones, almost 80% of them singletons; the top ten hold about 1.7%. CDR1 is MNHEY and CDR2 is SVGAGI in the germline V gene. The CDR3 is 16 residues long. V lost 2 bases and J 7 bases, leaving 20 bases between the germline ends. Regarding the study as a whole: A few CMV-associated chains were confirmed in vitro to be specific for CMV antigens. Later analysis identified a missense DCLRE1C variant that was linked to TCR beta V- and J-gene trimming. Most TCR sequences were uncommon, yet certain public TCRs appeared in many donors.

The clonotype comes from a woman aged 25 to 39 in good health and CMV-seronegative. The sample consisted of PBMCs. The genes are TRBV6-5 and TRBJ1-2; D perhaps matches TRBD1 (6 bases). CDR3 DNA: TGTGCCAGCAGTTACAACGGACAACAGGGTCCGGCTGGCTACACCTTC. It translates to CASSYNGQQGPAGYTF.